This T cell receptor (beta chain) comes out of a study of blood T cell repertoires in COVID-19. Whole-study context: The study drew acute and convalescent COVID-19 samples from the United States, Italy and Spain. Sample material is recorded as cDNA or gDNA derived from T cells, B-cell-depleted T cells, or PBMCs.

Original methodology: Estimation of nucleated cell counts relied on the amplification of reference gene primers. The protocol was immunoSEQ multiplex PCR, while the TCRdb copy is restricted to in-frame clones and leaves out a portion. The DNA was the basis for D and trimming; V, J and clone size are from that table. There are approximately 240,000 clones in the sample; around 90% occur only once, and under 2.5% lies in the top ten. Enrolled through a virtual design, the participants were between 18 and 89 years of age and came from about two dozen US areas. The V gene's germline CDR1 is KGHDR and CDR2 SFDVKD. This CDR3 region has 15 residues. V was shortened by 1 base and J by 5 bases, with 14 bases between the two germline ends.

The sequence was collected from a woman aged 18-29 years who had recovered from COVID-19. The sequenced sample was PBMCs or T cells enriched from blood (not recorded which). This rearrangement joins TRBV24-1 to TRBJ2-7; D may be TRBD1 (5 bases). This CDR3 is CATSDFFRQPDEQYF. The CDR3 DNA is TGTGCCACCAGTGATTTCTTCCGACAGCCCGACGAGCAGTACTTC.